This is a list of T cell receptor beta chains from one sample in a study of blood T cell repertoires in COVID-19. Sequencing was performed with immunoSEQ multiplex PCR; in TCRdb, only in-frame clones are kept and a portion is missing. There are about 100,000 clones in the sample; 80% to 95% occur only once, and around 5.7% lies in the top ten. Input material: peripheral blood. The receptors derive from a man between 65 and 85 years old with acute or convalescent COVID-19. Both conserved end residues are part of each CDR3. Each record gives: V gene, clone size, J gene, D gene, CDR3 DNA, CDR3 protein. A D gene is named only where the DNA matches it firmly. Rows may omit the clone size; those that give it use once, few, many or a size class.

TRBV5-8,NA,TRBJ1-5,NA,TGTGCCAGCAGCTTGGCCGGCAATCAGCCCCAGCATTTT,CASSLAGNQPQHF
TRBV7-2,NA,TRBJ1-1,NA,TGTGCCAGCAGCTTAGTCTGGGAGGGCACTGAAGCTTTCTTT,CASSLVWEGTEAFF
TRBV2,NA,TRBJ1-1,TRBD1,TGTGCCAGCAGTGGACAGGGGACTCTTGCGGGAGCTTTCTTT,CASSGQGTLAGAFF
TRBV11-2,NA,TRBJ2-2,NA,TGTGCCAGCAGCCGTAGCAGAGGTGGTGACACCGGGGAGCTGTTTTTT,CASSRSRGGDTGELFF
TRBV19,NA,TRBJ1-4,NA,TGTGCCAGTAGTCATAATGAAAAACTGTTTTTT,CASSHNEKLFF
TRBV5-6,NA,TRBJ2-3,TRBD2,TGTGCCAGCAGCTTGGCCGTGAGCGGGGGGGCCCTCTTCACAGATACGCAGTATTTT,CASSLAVSGGALFTDTQYF
TRBV30,NA,TRBJ1-5,NA,TGTGCCTGGAGTGTAAGGCGGGGTAATCAGCCCCAGCATTTT,CAWSVRRGNQPQHF
TRBV7-2,NA,TRBJ2-3,TRBD2,TGTGCCAGCAGCTCATTCCGACTAGCCGATTACACAGATACGCAGTATTTT,CASSSFRLADYTDTQYF
TRBV18,NA,TRBJ1-3,NA,TGTGCCAGCTCACCGTCGGGGGGTATTGGAAACACCATATATTTT,CASSPSGGIGNTIYF
TRBV7-9,NA,TRBJ1-5,TRBD1,TGTGCCAGCAGCAAGGGACAGGCGGAGCCCCAGCATTTT,CASSKGQAEPQHF
TRBV6-5,NA,TRBJ2-7,TRBD2,TGTGCCAGCAGCCTTCGGGAGGGTTACGAGCAGTACTTC,CASSLREGYEQYF
TRBV9,NA,TRBJ2-2,NA,TGTGCCAGCAGCGTAGCTACCGGGGGAAGAGGGGAGCTGTTTTTT,CASSVATGGRGELFF
TRBV14,NA,TRBJ2-2,NA,TGTGCCAGCAGCCTTACTAGGAGGGAGCTGTTTTTT,CASSLTRRELFF
TRBV19,NA,TRBJ2-2,TRBD1,TGTGCCAGTAGTATCACTGCAACCGGGACAGGGAACACCGGGGAGCTGTTTTTT,CASSITATGTGNTGELFF
TRBV5-6,few,TRBJ1-5,NA,TGTGCCAGCAGCTTGGCCTATGGCGGGGGTCAGCCCCAGCATTTT,CASSLAYGGGQPQHF
TRBV20-1,NA,TRBJ2-5,NA,TGCAGTGCTTGGAGGGAGACCCAGTACTTC,CSAWRETQYF
TRBV4-1,NA,TRBJ1-5,NA,TGCGCCAGCAGCCAAGAAGTGCGGACAGATAGCAATCAGCCCCAGCATTTT,CASSQEVRTDSNQPQHF
TRBV10-2,NA,TRBJ2-1,NA,TGCGCCAGCCGGGACTCCTACAATGAGCAGTTCTTC,CASRDSYNEQFF
TRBV6-1,once,TRBJ1-2,NA,TGTGCCAGCAGTGAACAAGGGGGACCATATGGCTACACCTTC,CASSEQGGPYGYTF
TRBV7-9,NA,TRBJ1-3,TRBD1,TGTGCCAGCAGCTTAAGACAGGGCTCTGGAAACACCATATATTTT,CASSLRQGSGNTIYF
TRBV4-1,NA,TRBJ1-2,TRBD1,TGCGCCAGCAGCCAGACAGGGGGGATGCCCTATGGCTACACCTTC,CASSQTGGMPYGYTF
TRBV29-1,NA,TRBJ2-1,NA,TGCAGCGTTGTTCTGTATGAGCAGTTCTTC,CSVVLYEQFF
TRBV21-1,NA,TRBJ2-5,NA,TGTGCCAGCAGCACTATAGCGGGAGGTTCTCAAGAGACCCAGTACTTC,CASSTIAGGSQETQYF
TRBV5-1,NA,TRBJ2-1,TRBD2,TGCGCCAGCAGCCCTGGACTAGCGGATTACAATGAGCAGTTCTTC,CASSPGLADYNEQFF
TRBV7-8,NA,TRBJ1-4,TRBD1,TGTGCCAGCATGGCTTGGGGACAGGGTACCCTCCCTAATGAAAAACTGTTTTTT,CASMAWGQGTLPNEKLFF
TRBV29-1,NA,TRBJ1-2,TRBD1,TGCAGCGTTGAGGGACAGGGGGATGGCTACACCTTC,CSVEGQGDGYTF
TRBV15,NA,TRBJ1-6,NA,TGTGCCACCAGCAGAGGTCGGGACTCCCAAAGTCCCCACTTT,CATSRGRDSQSPHF
TRBV2,NA,TRBJ1-2,TRBD1,TGTGCCAGCAGTGATCGGACAGGTAACGATGGCTACACCTTC,CASSDRTGNDGYTF
TRBV29-1,NA,TRBJ1-2,TRBD1,TGCAGCGTTGCACCGACAGGGAACTATGGCTACACCTTC,CSVAPTGNYGYTF
TRBV13,NA,TRBJ2-7,TRBD2,TGTGCCAGCAGCCCGAGCGGGGAGTACTACGAGCAGTACTTC,CASSPSGEYYEQYF
TRBV6-5,NA,TRBJ2-1,NA,TGTGCCAGCCAACGGTTGGACACATTCAATGAGCAGTTCTTC,CASQRLDTFNEQFF
TRBV10-2,NA,TRBJ2-3,NA,TGCGCCAGCAGTGAGTCCCGGGACTCCCTCCCAGATACGCAGTATTTT,CASSESRDSLPDTQYF
TRBV2,NA,TRBJ2-1,NA,TGTGCCTCATCGGACTTTCACAATGAGCAGTTCTTC,CASSDFHNEQFF
TRBV5-1,NA,TRBJ1-3,NA,TGCGCCAGCAGCTTCGCGGGCAGCTCTGGAAACACCATATATTTT,CASSFAGSSGNTIYF
TRBV29-1,NA,TRBJ2-2,NA,TGCAGCGTTGAACAGTTCACCGGGGAGCTGTTTTTT,CSVEQFTGELFF
TRBV10-2,NA,TRBJ1-5,TRBD1,TGCGCCAGCAGTGGACCCCCGGGACAGGGCATTAATCAGCCCCAGCATTTT,CASSGPPGQGINQPQHF
TRBV6-5,NA,TRBJ1-2,TRBD1,TGTGCCAGCAAATCCCGGGACAGAGCTAACTATGGCTACACCTTC,CASKSRDRANYGYTF
TRBV25-1,NA,TRBJ1-4,NA,TGTGCCAGCCTGCCCTGGGGGGAAACTAATGAAAAACTGTTTTTT,CASLPWGETNEKLFF
TRBV10-3,NA,TRBJ1-1,TRBD1,TGTGCCATCAGTGAGGACAGGGGCCCTGAAGCTTTCTTT,CAISEDRGPEAFF
TRBV30,NA,TRBJ1-5,TRBD1,TGTGCCTGGAGTCTAGGACAGGGCGCTCAGCCCCAGCATTTT,CAWSLGQGAQPQHF
TRBV6-4,NA,TRBJ2-2,NA,TGTGCCAGCAGCCCCGGACAGTACACCGGGGAGCTGTTTTTT,CASSPGQYTGELFF
TRBV11-2,NA,TRBJ2-7,TRBD1,TGTGCCAGCAGCTTAGAGGGACAGGGGGGTCCCTACGAGCAGTACTTC,CASSLEGQGGPYEQYF
TRBV30,NA,TRBJ1-1,TRBD1,TGTGCCTGGAGTGTACAGGGGTTTTTGGCTTTCTTT,CAWSVQGFLAFF
TRBV9,NA,TRBJ2-1,NA,TGTGCCAGCAGCAAACGACTAGTGAGTGAGCAGTTCTTC,CASSKRLVSEQFF